The following is a T cell receptor (beta chain) sequence with its context. Only in-frame clones appear in the TCRdb table, and some are missing; sequencing was by immunoSEQ multiplex PCR. The repertoire holds about 82,000 clones, with 85% to 90% as singletons. The data originate from a study of glioma-infiltrating T cells after dendritic cell vaccination. None of the glioblastoma patients had an isocitrate dehydrogenase mutation. V gave up 6 bases and J gave up 4 bases; unmatched junction bases: 5. The CDR3 extends over 14 amino acids. The germline V gene has CDR1 LNHDA and CDR2 SQIVND (reference sequence).

This chain uses TRBV19 with TRBJ2-3; 9 positions match TRBD2. The receptor's source is a human donor with glioblastoma. The material was blood, obtained before dendritic cell vaccination. CDR3 protein: CASRISGSPDTQYF. DNA for the CDR3: TGTGCCAGTAGGATTAGCGGGAGCCCAGATACGCAGTATTTT.